This record covers a single T cell receptor beta chain. These data come from a study of blood T cell repertoires in COVID-19. Study background: Some COVID-19 samples were acute and others convalescent; all came from the United States, Italy and Spain. The analysed material was cDNA or gDNA that came from T cells, B-cell-depleted T cells, or PBMCs.

Original processing notes: Estimation of nucleated cell counts relied on the amplification of reference gene primers. The table came from immunoSEQ multiplex PCR; TCRdb's copy has only in-frame clones and leaves some out. That table furnishes V, J and clone size, whereas the DNA furnished D and trimming. Of roughly 35,000 clones detected, roughly 90% appear once; the ten largest clones hold approximately 2%. From germline, CDR1 is SEHNR and CDR2 FQNEAQ (reference sequence). V was clipped by 5 bases and J by 2 bases, with 18 bases between them. This CDR3 has 16 amino acids. The sample was peripheral blood. This clonotype was sampled from a man aged 45-65 years with active or convalescent COVID-19. V is TRBV7-9 and J is TRBJ1-1, with a possible D match to TRBD1 (6 bases). As DNA, the CDR3 is TGTGCCAGCAGCCCGGACAGCGGATATGCAAACACTGAAGCTTTCTTT. Amino acids: CASSPDSGYANTEAFF.